The 24 T cell receptor beta chains below were found in one sample sequenced in a study of blood T cell repertoires in COVID-19. The method was immunoSEQ multiplex PCR; TCRdb's version includes in-frame clones alone and lacks a portion of them. Of about 350,000 clones in the sample, almost 90% were seen once. Sample: PBMCs or T cells enriched from blood (not recorded which). These receptors originate from a woman under 40 who had been exposed to COVID-19.

CDR3 in amino acids: CASSLGGSAYNEQFF. As DNA, the CDR3 is TGTGCCAGCAGCTTAGGCGGGAGCGCCTACAATGAGCAGTTCTTC. V usage is TRBV5-4 and J usage is TRBJ2-1; 7 bases fit TRBD2. V shed 2 bases, J shed 2 bases, and the junction held 4 bases outside the gene matches. Germline values: CDR1 SGHNT, CDR2 YYREEE (reference sequence). The CDR3 loop spans 15 amino acids.

The chain employs TRBV7-6 and TRBJ1-5, with D unresolved. The germline V gene has CDR1 SGHVS and CDR2 FNYEAQ. CDR3 size: 16 residues. Trimming took 1 base from V and 2 from J, leaving 12 bases between them. The CDR3 loop reads CASSLGAAQRNQPQHF. CDR3 nucleotide sequence: TGTGCCAGCAGCTTAGGGGCAGCTCAACGCAATCAGCCCCAGCATTTT.

The chain links TRBV7-3 to TRBJ2-5; 9 bases agree with TRBD1. V shed 6 bases, J shed 4 bases, and the junction held 6 bases outside the gene matches. The germline gives CDR1 SGHTA, CDR2 FQGTGA. The CDR3 runs 14 residues. In nucleotides, the CDR3 is TGTGCCAGCAGTCCCACAGGGGGCCCAGAGACCCAGTACTTC. It is translated as CASSPTGGPETQYF. Full variable domain (rest looked up from reference TRBV7-3 and TRBJ2-5): GAGVSQTPSNKVTEKGKYVELRCDPISGHTALYWYRQSLGQGPEFLIYFQGTGAADDSGLPNDRFFAVRPEGSVSTLKIQRTERGDSAVYLCASSPTGGPETQYFGPGTRLLVL.

The V call is TRBV19, the J call TRBJ2-3, with a weak D call TRBD1 (6 bases). V was pared by 6 bases and J by 0 bases, with 10 bases between. From germline, CDR1 is LNHDA and CDR2 SQIVND (reference sequence). The CDR3 covers 14 residues. The CDR3 loop is CASRVQGSTDTQYF. The CDR3 coding sequence is TGTGCCAGTAGGGTCCAGGGGAGCACAGATACGCAGTATTTT.

The chain combines TRBV7-9 with TRBJ1-2, with D possibly matching TRBD1 (5 bases). V gave up 0 bases and J gave up 0 bases, with 8 bases separating them. Germline CDR1 SEHNR, CDR2 FQNEAQ (reference sequence). This CDR3 spans 15 amino acids. This CDR3 is CASSLAETANYGYTF. In nucleotides, the CDR3 is TGTGCCAGCAGCTTAGCCGAGACAGCTAACTATGGCTACACCTTC.

This sequence joins TRBV19 and TRBJ1-5; a possible D gene is TRBD1 (5 bases). V gave up 7 bases and J gave up 0 bases, with 10 bases separating them. This CDR3 region has 14 residues. Germline V lookup: CDR1 LNHDA, CDR2 SQIVND (reference sequence). The chain's CDR3 is CASTGQVSNQPQHF. The CDR3 DNA follows: TGTGCCAGTACCGGACAAGTTAGCAATCAGCCCCAGCATTTT.

V is TRBV15 and J is TRBJ2-7; 14 bases are shared with TRBD2. Germline V lookup: CDR1 LNHNV, CDR2 YYDKDF (reference sequence). This CDR3 is built from 16 residues. Trimming cost V 3 bases and J 6 bases; bases outside gene matches: 7. CDR3 nucleotide sequence: TGTGCCACCAGCAGGACCGGGACTAGCGGGAGCCGCGAGCAGTACTTC. Protein: CATSRTGTSGSREQYF. The variable domain in full, with the rest retrieved from reference TRBV15 and TRBJ2-7, is DAMVIQNPRYQVTQFGKPVTLSCSQTLNHNVMYWYQQKSSQAPKLLFHYYDKDFNNEADTPDNFQSRRPNTSFCFLDIRSPGLGDTAMYLCATSRTGTSGSREQYFGPGTRLTVT.

The chain combines TRBV3-1 (or the pseudogene TRBV3-2) with TRBJ1-6; D unclear. The germline V and J ends were trimmed by 4 bases and 8 bases, with 15 bases remaining between them. This CDR3 is built from 15 residues. Germline assignment: CDR1 LGHDT and CDR2 YNNKEL (reference sequence). DNA of the CDR3: TGTGCCAGCAGCCCCCACGTAGAGGGCTATTCACCCCTCCACTTT. This gives the protein CASSPHVEGYSPLHF.

The V call is TRBV5-1, the J call TRBJ2-7; TRBD1 matches 9 bases. Germline CDR1 SGHRS, CDR2 YFSETQ. The trim removed 4 bases at V and 4 bases at J, leaving 6 bases unmatched. This CDR3 has 14 amino acids. This CDR3 reads CASSRDRAEYEQYF. CDR3 in DNA: TGCGCCAGCAGCAGGGACAGGGCGGAGTACGAGCAGTACTTC.

The V gene is TRBV27, the J gene TRBJ1-4; D is perhaps TRBD1 (5 bases). The V gene lost 2 bases and the J gene lost 6 bases, with 10 bases spanning the gap. The CDR3 is 14 amino acids. Germline V gives CDR1 MNHEY, CDR2 SMNVEV (reference sequence). Written as DNA, the CDR3 is TGTGCCAGCAGTTTAAACGGCAGGGATGAAAAACTGTTTTTT. As protein: CASSLNGRDEKLFF.

The rearrangement links TRBV6-1 to TRBJ2-1; D unclear. Germline CDR1 is MNHNS and CDR2 is SASEGT. The CDR3 runs 14 residues. V was shortened by 1 base and J by 2 bases, with 6 bases between the two germline ends. CDR3: CASSEEPAYNEQFF. In nucleotides, the CDR3 is TGTGCCAGCAGTGAAGAACCGGCCTACAATGAGCAGTTCTTC.

This chain uses TRBV7-6 with TRBJ2-7; the D gene is possibly TRBD2 (6 bases). The CDR3 is made up of 16 amino acids. V was shortened by 2 bases and J by 5 bases, with 19 bases between the two germline ends. CDR1 and CDR2 from the germline V gene are SGHVS and FNYEAQ. As DNA, the CDR3 is TGTGCCAGCAGCTTATTAGCGGCAGGTTCTTTGGACGAGCAGTACTTC. It codes for CASSLLAAGSLDEQYF.

This chain joins TRBV5-8 and TRBJ1-2; D gene ambiguous. The V and J ends lost 1 base and 4 bases respectively, with 8 bases between them. CDR1 is SGHTS, CDR2 YDEGEE, per germline. The CDR3 length is 13 residues. CDR3 in DNA: TGTGCCAGCAGCTTGATGGGCTCCTATGGCTACACCTTC. Its protein product is CASSLMGSYGYTF.

Concerning this clone itself: Other DNA sequences within the sample encode an identical CDR3. The CDR3 here is CASSPNREETQYF. CDR3 in DNA: TGTGCCAGCTCACCAAACAGGGAAGAGACCCAGTACTTC. The V call is TRBV18, the J call TRBJ2-5; a weak D match, TRBD1 (6 bases). Germline CDR1 is KGHSH and CDR2 is LQKENI. The CDR3 runs 13 residues. Trimming pared 2 bases from V and 3 bases from J, leaving 7 bases between.

The CDR3 DNA is TGTGCCACCGCCCCATCCGGGACAGGGGCCTCCTCTGGAAACACCATATATTTT. Translation: CATAPSGTGASSGNTIYF. V is TRBV24-1 and J is TRBJ1-3; 10 bases are shared with TRBD1. The CDR3 totals 18 residues. With 9 bases clipped from V and 0 bases from J, the junction kept 13 bases outside the gene matches. CDR1 is KGHDR, CDR2 SFDVKD, per germline.

V is TRBV5-6 and J is TRBJ2-1; D possibly corresponds to TRBD2 (6 bases). CDR1 and CDR2 (germline): SGHDT, YYEEEE. There are 15 residues in the CDR3. V was clipped by 1 base and J by 6 bases, with 14 bases between them. CDR3 in amino acids: CASSLWGTSSNEQFF. The DNA of the CDR3 is TGTGCCAGCAGCTTGTGGGGTACTAGCAGCAATGAGCAGTTCTTC.

The V gene is TRBV18, the J gene TRBJ2-7; TRBD1 aligns across 9 bases. This CDR3 is 15 amino acids long. CDR1 is KGHSH and CDR2 is LQKENI in the germline V gene. With V trimmed by 2 bases and J by 4 bases, 6 bases remained unmatched. CDR3 sequence: CASSPGTGTLYEQYF. CDR3 coding DNA: TGTGCCAGCTCACCAGGGACAGGGACCTTGTACGAGCAGTACTTC.

The V call is TRBV29-1, the J call TRBJ2-3, with D hard to call. The ends were cut back, 4 bases at V and 5 bases at J, with 4 bases in the middle. This CDR3 contains 10 residues. The germline V gene encodes CDR1 SQVTM and CDR2 ANQGSEA. CDR3 nucleotide sequence: TGCAGCGTTGCCCAAGATACGCAGTATTTT. Protein sequence: CSVAQDTQYF.

This clone was detected only once. The chain carries TRBV19 and TRBJ2-3; 8 positions agree with TRBD2. The CDR3 consists of 17 residues. CDR1 LNHDA and CDR2 SQIVND come from the germline V gene (reference sequence). The trim removed 3 bases at V and 8 bases at J, leaving 16 bases unmatched. CDR3 DNA: TGTGCCAGTAGTATTGGCCGTTCGGCGGGAGGCCGGGTTACGCAGTATTTT. Its translation is CASSIGRSAGGRVTQYF. Drawing the rest from reference TRBV19 and TRBJ2-3, the complete variable domain is DGGITQSPKYLFRKEGQNVTLSCEQNLNHDAMYWYRQDPGQGLRLIYYSQIVNDFQKGDIAEGYSVSREKKESFPLTVTSAQKNPTAFYLCASSIGRSAGGRVTQYFGPGTRLTVL.

J is TRBJ2-7 and V is TRBV7-2; D is unclear. Germline V CDR1 and CDR2: SGHTA, FQGNSA. V gave up 1 base and J gave up 6 bases, with 10 bases separating them. CDR3 length: 13 residues. The CDR3 spells CASSLEVRREQYF. Here the CDR3 DNA reads TGTGCCAGCAGCTTAGAAGTGAGGCGCGAGCAGTACTTC.

The V call is TRBV20-1, the J call TRBJ1-2; D may be TRBD1 (6 bases). Per the germline V gene, CDR1 is DFQATT and CDR2 is SNEGSKA (reference sequence). The V gene lost 5 bases and the J gene lost 11 bases, with 12 bases spanning the gap. The CDR3 extends over 10 amino acids. CDR3 DNA: TGCAGTGCTTGGGACAACCAATACACCTTC. Amino acids: CSAWDNQYTF.

This clone came up a few times. The V call is TRBV5-8, the J call TRBJ2-7, with TRBD2 as a possible D gene (6 bases). Trimming took off 3 bases at V and 4 bases at J, with 14 bases between the two ends. The length of the CDR3 is 14 residues. From germline, CDR1 is SGHTS and CDR2 YDEGEE. CDR3 coding DNA: TGTGCCAGCAGCTGGGGAGGTTTAGGGTACGAGCAGTACTTC. It encodes CASSWGGLGYEQYF.

V and J are TRBV6-4 and TRBJ1-2; possibly TRBD1 for D (6 bases). Looked up from germline, CDR1 is MRHNA and CDR2 is SNTAGT. Trimming removed 4 bases from V and 2 bases from J, with 8 bases in between. The CDR3 extends over 13 amino acids. The DNA for the CDR3 is TGTGCCAGCAGTGCCACAGGGAACTATGGCTACACCTTC. It codes for CASSATGNYGYTF.

About this clone itself: An end of the junction does not agree with germline; a read error may underlie this. The J gene is TRBJ2-2, the V gene TRBV7-7; unclear D gene. CDR1 and CDR2 from the germline V gene are SSHAT and FNYEAQ (reference sequence). The CDR3 sequence is 14 residues long. CDR3 residues: CASSLGTNTGELFF. In DNA, the CDR3 is TGTGCTAGCAGCTTAGGCACTAACACCGGGGAGCTGTTTTTT.